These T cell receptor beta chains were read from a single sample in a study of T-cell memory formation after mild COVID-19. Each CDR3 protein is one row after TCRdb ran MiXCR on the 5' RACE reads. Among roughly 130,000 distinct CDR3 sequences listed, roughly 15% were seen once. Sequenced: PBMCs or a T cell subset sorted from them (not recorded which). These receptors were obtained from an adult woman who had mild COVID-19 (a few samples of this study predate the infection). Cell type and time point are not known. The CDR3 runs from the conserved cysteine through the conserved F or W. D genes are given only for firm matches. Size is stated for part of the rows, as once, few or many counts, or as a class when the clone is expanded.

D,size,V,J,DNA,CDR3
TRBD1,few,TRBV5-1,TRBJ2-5,TGCGCCAGCAGCGAATTGGGACAGGGGGAAGAGACCCAGTACTTC,CASSELGQGEETQYF
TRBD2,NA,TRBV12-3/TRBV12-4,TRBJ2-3,TGTGCCAGCAGTGACCCGGGACTAAACACAGATACGCAGTATTTT,CASSDPGLNTDTQYF
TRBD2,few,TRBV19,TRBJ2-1,TGTGCCAGTAGTATTCAGGGAGGGTCTCAAGAGCAGTTCTTC,CASSIQGGSQEQFF
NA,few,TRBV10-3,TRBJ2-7,TGTGCCATCAGTGAGTCTGACCTGCGTGACGAGCAGTACTTC,CAISESDLRDEQYF
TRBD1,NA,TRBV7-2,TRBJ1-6,TGTGCCAGCAGCTTAAGGGACAGAGATTCACCCCTCCACTTT,CASSLRDRDSPLHF
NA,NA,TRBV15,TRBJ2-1,TGTGCCACCAGCAGAGCGGGATGGGTCGATGAGCAGTTCTTC,CATSRAGWVDEQFF
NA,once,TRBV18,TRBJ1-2,TGTGCCAGCAACGACGGGTTCGGCTATGGCTACACCTTC,CASNDGFGYGYTF
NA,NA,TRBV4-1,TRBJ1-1,TGCGCCAGCAGCCCCACGCCGGGGGTGAACACTGAAGCTTTCTTT,CASSPTPGVNTEAFF
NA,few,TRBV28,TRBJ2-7,TGTGCCAGCAGTGGGTGGAGGGCAGGACTCTCCTACGAGCAGTACTTC,CASSGWRAGLSYEQYF
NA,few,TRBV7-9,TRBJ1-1,TGTGCCAGCAGCTTGGGGGCAGAGGAAGCTTTCTTT,CASSLGAEEAFF
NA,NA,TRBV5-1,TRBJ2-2,TGCGCCAGCAGCTTATCGATGGACAACACCGGGGAGCTGTTTTTT,CASSLSMDNTGELFF
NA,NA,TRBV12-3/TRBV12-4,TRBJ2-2,TGTGCCAGCAGACCGGGGCGAGGCTACGGGGAGCTGTTTTTT,CASRPGRGYGELFF
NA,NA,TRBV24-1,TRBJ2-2,TGCCTGTGTACCGGGGAGCTGTTTTTT,CLCTGELFF
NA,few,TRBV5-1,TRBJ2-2,TGCGCCAGCAGCTTGGCCCGAACGTTTGACACCGGGGAGCTGTTTTTT,CASSLARTFDTGELFF
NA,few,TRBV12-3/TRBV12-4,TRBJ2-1,TGTGCCAGCAGTTACTCCCCGGGACCAGCTAACAATGAGCAGTTCTTC,CASSYSPGPANNEQFF
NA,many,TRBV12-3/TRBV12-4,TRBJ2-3,TGTGCCAGCAGGCGGGCCTCAGATACGCAGTATTTT,CASRRASDTQYF
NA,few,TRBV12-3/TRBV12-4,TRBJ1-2,TGTGCCAGCAGAATTACGGCCGGGGATGGCTACACCTTC,CASRITAGDGYTF
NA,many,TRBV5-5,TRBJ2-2,TGTGCCAGCAGCCCCCTGTCCGGGACCGGGGAGCTGTTTTTT,CASSPLSGTGELFF
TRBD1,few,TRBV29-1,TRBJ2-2,TGCAGCGTGGCCTCGGACAGGCTCACGAACACCGGGGAGCTGTTTTTT,CSVASDRLTNTGELFF
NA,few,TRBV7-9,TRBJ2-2,TGTGCCAGCAGCCTCTCGAGGACTTCCGGGGAGCTGTTTTTT,CASSLSRTSGELFF
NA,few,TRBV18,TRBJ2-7,TGTGCCAGCACAGCCGGGACTGAGGCCTACGAGCAGTACTTC,CASTAGTEAYEQYF
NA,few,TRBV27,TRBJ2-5,TGTGCCAGCAGTTTAGCTGGAGGGAGTAGGACCCAGTACTTC,CASSLAGGSRTQYF
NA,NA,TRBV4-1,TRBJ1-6,TGCGCCAGCAGCCAAACCCTGGGACGGTCGGATTCACCCCTCCACTTT,CASSQTLGRSDSPLHF
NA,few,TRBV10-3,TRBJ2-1,TGTGCCATCAGTGAGTCGAAACAGGGCCACAATGAGCAGTTCTTC,CAISESKQGHNEQFF
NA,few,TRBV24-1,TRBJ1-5,TGTGCCACCAGTGTGGGGTATAGCAATCAGCCCCAGCATTTT,CATSVGYSNQPQHF
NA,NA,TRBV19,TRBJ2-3,TGTGCCAGTAGTGGGGCTGTAGATACGCAGTATTTT,CASSGAVDTQYF